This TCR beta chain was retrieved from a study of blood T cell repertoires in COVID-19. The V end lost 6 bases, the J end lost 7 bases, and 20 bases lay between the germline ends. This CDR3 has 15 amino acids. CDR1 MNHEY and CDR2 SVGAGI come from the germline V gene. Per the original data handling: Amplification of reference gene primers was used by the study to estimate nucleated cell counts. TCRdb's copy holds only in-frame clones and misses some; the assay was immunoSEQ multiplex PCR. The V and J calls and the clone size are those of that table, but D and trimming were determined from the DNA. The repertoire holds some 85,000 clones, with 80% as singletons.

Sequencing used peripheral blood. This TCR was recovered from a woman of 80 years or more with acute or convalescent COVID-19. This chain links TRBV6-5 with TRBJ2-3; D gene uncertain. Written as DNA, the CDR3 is TGTGCCAGCAGCCCGGTCGAGCATGTGTTATATACGCAGTATTTT. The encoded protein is CASSPVEHVLYTQYF.